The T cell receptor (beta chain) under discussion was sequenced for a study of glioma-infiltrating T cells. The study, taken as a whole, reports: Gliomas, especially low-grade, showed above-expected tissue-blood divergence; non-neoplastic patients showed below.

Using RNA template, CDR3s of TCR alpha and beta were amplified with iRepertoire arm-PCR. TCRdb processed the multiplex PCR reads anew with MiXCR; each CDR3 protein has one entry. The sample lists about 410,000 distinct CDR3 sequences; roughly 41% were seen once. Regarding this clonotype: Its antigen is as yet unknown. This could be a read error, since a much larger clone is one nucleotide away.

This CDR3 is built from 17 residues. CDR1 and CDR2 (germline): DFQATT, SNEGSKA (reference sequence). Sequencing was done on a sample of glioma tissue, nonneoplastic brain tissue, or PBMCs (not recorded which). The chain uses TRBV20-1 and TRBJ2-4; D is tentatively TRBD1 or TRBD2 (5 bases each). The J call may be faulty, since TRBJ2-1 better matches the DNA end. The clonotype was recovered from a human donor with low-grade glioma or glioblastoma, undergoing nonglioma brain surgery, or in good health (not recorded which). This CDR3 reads CSARVVSEGTFEGEQFF. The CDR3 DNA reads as TGCAGTGCTAGGGTGGTGAGCGAGGGGACCTTCGAGGGGGAGCAGTTCTTC.